These T cell receptor beta chains were read from a single sample in a study of T cell changes during pregnancy in multiple sclerosis. Sequenced by immunoSEQ multiplex PCR; TCRdb stores in-frame clones only, minus some. The sample lists roughly 38,000 clones; 91% were seen once. The specimen was CD4+ T cells from peripheral blood mononuclear cells, collected in the second trimester of pregnancy. Source of these receptors: a female donor in good health, enrolled as a control in a pregnancy study. CDR3s include the opening cysteine and the closing phenylalanine or tryptophan. The order of the fields is V gene, clone size, J gene, CDR3 length, D gene, CDR3 protein, CDR3 DNA. The D gene is left open where the match is weak. Rows give clone size only sometimes, using once, few, many, or a class for an expanded clone.

v_call: TRBV5-4; clone_size: NA; j_call: TRBJ2-3; cdr3_length: 13; d_call: NA; cdr3_aa: CASRPQGGDTQYF; cdr3_nt: TGTGCCAGCAGGCCGCAGGGGGGAGATACGCAGTATTTT
v_call: TRBV6-1; clone_size: medium-sized; j_call: TRBJ2-7; cdr3_length: 15; d_call: NA; cdr3_aa: CASIFRDKAEYEQYF; cdr3_nt: TGTGCCAGCATCTTCCGGGACAAGGCCGAATACGAGCAGTACTTC
v_call: TRBV7-9; clone_size: NA; j_call: TRBJ2-2; cdr3_length: 17; d_call: TRBD2; cdr3_aa: CASSFGLAGRFTGELFF; cdr3_nt: TGTGCCAGCAGTTTTGGACTAGCGGGGAGATTCACCGGGGAGCTGTTTTTT
v_call: TRBV6-5; clone_size: NA; j_call: TRBJ2-7; cdr3_length: 15; d_call: TRBD1; cdr3_aa: CASSASWTGFYEQYF; cdr3_nt: TGTGCCAGCAGCGCCTCCTGGACAGGGTTTTACGAGCAGTACTTC
v_call: TRBV30; clone_size: NA; j_call: TRBJ2-6; cdr3_length: 14; d_call: TRBD1; cdr3_aa: CAWSGDRRANVLTF; cdr3_nt: TGTGCCTGGAGTGGGGACAGGAGGGCCAACGTCCTGACTTTC
v_call: TRBV6-6; clone_size: NA; j_call: TRBJ2-7; cdr3_length: 12; d_call: NA; cdr3_aa: CASQGVGYEQYF; cdr3_nt: TGTGCCAGCCAAGGGGTGGGCTACGAGCAGTACTTC
v_call: TRBV6-1; clone_size: NA; j_call: TRBJ1-2; cdr3_length: 12; d_call: NA; cdr3_aa: CASSPNLYGYTF; cdr3_nt: TGTGCCAGCAGTCCTAACCTATATGGCTACACCTTC
v_call: TRBV18; clone_size: NA; j_call: TRBJ2-1; cdr3_length: 15; d_call: NA; cdr3_aa: CASSAGTGLYNEQFF; cdr3_nt: TGTGCCAGCTCAGCCGGGACTGGACTCTACAATGAGCAGTTCTTC
v_call: TRBV30; clone_size: NA; j_call: TRBJ1-2; cdr3_length: 12; d_call: NA; cdr3_aa: CAWSLQAGGYTF; cdr3_nt: TGTGCCTGGAGTCTCCAGGCCGGCGGCTACACCTTC
v_call: TRBV6-1; clone_size: NA; j_call: TRBJ2-3; cdr3_length: 18; d_call: TRBD2; cdr3_aa: CASSGYRTSGTQQDTQYF; cdr3_nt: TGTGCCAGCAGTGGATACCGGACTAGCGGGACCCAGCAGGATACGCAGTATTTT
v_call: TRBV9; clone_size: NA; j_call: TRBJ1-2; cdr3_length: 14; d_call: NA; cdr3_aa: CASSVLSGNYGYTF; cdr3_nt: TGTGCCAGCAGCGTATTGTCAGGGAACTATGGCTACACCTTC
v_call: TRBV9; clone_size: NA; j_call: TRBJ2-3; cdr3_length: 15; d_call: NA; cdr3_aa: CASSVRDNPTDTQYF; cdr3_nt: TGTGCCAGCAGCGTAAGGGACAATCCAACAGATACGCAGTATTTT
v_call: TRBV30; clone_size: few; j_call: TRBJ1-5; cdr3_length: 14; d_call: TRBD1; cdr3_aa: CAWSGGTAGQPQHF; cdr3_nt: TGTGCCTGGAGTGGGGGGACAGCTGGCCAGCCCCAGCATTTT
v_call: TRBV5-4; clone_size: NA; j_call: TRBJ1-1; cdr3_length: 18; d_call: TRBD1; cdr3_aa: CASSSAIGQGVLRTEAFF; cdr3_nt: TGTGCCAGCAGCTCCGCTATCGGACAGGGGGTTTTGCGCACTGAAGCTTTCTTT
v_call: TRBV28; clone_size: NA; j_call: TRBJ2-7; cdr3_length: 12; d_call: NA; cdr3_aa: CASSQTAYEQYF; cdr3_nt: TGTGCCAGCAGCCAGACAGCTTACGAGCAGTACTTC
v_call: TRBV20-1; clone_size: NA; j_call: TRBJ1-2; cdr3_length: 11; d_call: NA; cdr3_aa: CSPGGNYGYTF; cdr3_nt: TGCAGTCCCGGCGGTAACTATGGCTACACCTTC
v_call: TRBV6-1; clone_size: NA; j_call: TRBJ2-7; cdr3_length: 12; d_call: NA; cdr3_aa: CASSGEYYEQYF; cdr3_nt: TGTGCCAGCAGTGGAGAGTACTACGAGCAGTACTTC
v_call: TRBV7-2; clone_size: NA; j_call: TRBJ2-5; cdr3_length: 15; d_call: NA; cdr3_aa: CASSRIPAEQETQYF; cdr3_nt: TGTGCCAGCAGCCGGATCCCAGCGGAACAAGAGACCCAGTACTTC
v_call: TRBV5-6; clone_size: once; j_call: TRBJ1-5; cdr3_length: 15; d_call: TRBD1; cdr3_aa: CASSSTGTGDQPQHF; cdr3_nt: TGTGCCAGCAGCTCAACCGGGACAGGGGATCAGCCCCAGCATTTT
v_call: TRBV6-1; clone_size: NA; j_call: TRBJ1-2; cdr3_length: 15; d_call: TRBD1; cdr3_aa: CASTIDRGANYGYTF; cdr3_nt: TGTGCCAGCACCATCGACAGGGGCGCGAACTATGGCTACACCTTC
v_call: TRBV19; clone_size: NA; j_call: TRBJ2-1; cdr3_length: 18; d_call: TRBD2; cdr3_aa: CASSIAIGLAGPYNEQFF; cdr3_nt: TGTGCCAGTAGTATAGCCATCGGACTAGCGGGGCCCTACAATGAGCAGTTCTTC
v_call: TRBV6-5; clone_size: NA; j_call: TRBJ1-1; cdr3_length: 15; d_call: TRBD1; cdr3_aa: CASLPGQGMNTEAFF; cdr3_nt: TGTGCCAGCCTGCCGGGACAGGGGATGAACACTGAAGCTTTCTTT
v_call: TRBV2; clone_size: NA; j_call: TRBJ2-4; cdr3_length: 15; d_call: TRBD1; cdr3_aa: CASSVQGVGKNIQYF; cdr3_nt: TGTGCCAGCAGTGTCCAGGGGGTAGGCAAAAACATTCAGTACTTC
v_call: TRBV28; clone_size: NA; j_call: TRBJ2-6; cdr3_length: 16; d_call: TRBD1; cdr3_aa: CASRDRGQSGANVLTF; cdr3_nt: TGTGCCAGCAGGGACAGGGGGCAGTCTGGGGCCAACGTCCTGACTTTC
v_call: TRBV6-5; clone_size: NA; j_call: TRBJ2-1; cdr3_length: 16; d_call: TRBD1; cdr3_aa: CASSYSIGGQGDEQFF; cdr3_nt: TGTGCCAGCAGTTACTCGATCGGGGGACAGGGTGATGAGCAGTTCTTC
v_call: TRBV10-1; clone_size: few; j_call: TRBJ2-1; cdr3_length: 14; d_call: NA; cdr3_aa: CASSPLGGASEQFF; cdr3_nt: TGCGCCAGCAGCCCGCTTGGGGGGGCCTCTGAGCAGTTCTTC
v_call: TRBV7-2; clone_size: NA; j_call: TRBJ2-5; cdr3_length: 18; d_call: TRBD2; cdr3_aa: CASSSGGTSGRPQETQYF; cdr3_nt: TGTGCCAGCAGCTCCGGGGGGACTAGCGGGAGGCCCCAAGAGACCCAGTACTTC
v_call: TRBV6-5; clone_size: NA; j_call: TRBJ1-1; cdr3_length: 13; d_call: NA; cdr3_aa: CASSYLPNTEAFF; cdr3_nt: TGTGCCAGCAGTTATCTTCCGAACACTGAAGCTTTCTTT
v_call: TRBV28; clone_size: NA; j_call: TRBJ2-2; cdr3_length: 15; d_call: TRBD2; cdr3_aa: CASSFPGLAAGELFF; cdr3_nt: TGTGCCAGCAGTTTCCCCGGACTAGCCGCCGGGGAGCTGTTTTTT
v_call: TRBV6-1; clone_size: NA; j_call: TRBJ1-1; cdr3_length: 14; d_call: NA; cdr3_aa: CASSFYDTNTEAFF; cdr3_nt: TGTGCCAGCAGTTTCTATGACACCAACACTGAAGCTTTCTTT